This TCR beta chain was identified during a study of OX40 agonist ivuxolimab in advanced cancers. Notes on the study in general: The study observed clonal expansion of CD4+ and CD8+ blood T cells by week 6 at 0.1 to 3.0 mg/kg.

As regards this clone: Its antigen is not known.

Germline lookup yields CDR1 LNHDA and CDR2 SQIVND (reference sequence). The CDR3 has 14 amino acids. J lost 8 bases, V lost 5 bases, and 8 bases had no gene match. TCRdb's copy holds only in-frame clones and misses some; the assay was immunoSEQ multiplex PCR. In the table there are under 95,000 clones, more than 70% of which are singletons. The sequenced sample was CD4+ or CD8+ T cells sorted from blood, obtained in a trial of the OX40 agonist ivuxolimab. The V call is TRBV19, the J call TRBJ2-4; 8 bases fit TRBD1. The origin of this receptor is an adult with an advanced solid tumor such as melanoma, head and neck, liver or kidney cancer. Here the CDR3 reads CASSVLPGQDIQYF. The CDR3 DNA sequence: TGTGCCAGTAGTGTCCTCCCGGGACAGGACATTCAGTACTTC.